Given below is one T cell receptor beta chain in context. The antigen is unknown. Data came from immunoSEQ multiplex PCR; TCRdb stores just in-frame clones and leaves some out. The sample gives 90,000 or so clones, approximately 91% of which show up once; roughly 2.5% is in the top ten. This sample is part of a study of T cell responses to AZD1222 COVID-19 vaccine. In the study overall: Second doses at about 4 or about 12 weeks were pooled.

Study-level findings and limits: White British ancestry dominated among donors, who included more females, and clonal diversity was possibly underestimated. The study identified only five to seven AZD1222 recipients as seropositive at baseline. Mapped onto spike, vaccine-associated CD4 TCRs spanned it and were dominant at 160-218 and 743-854.

The CDR3 covers 13 residues. Trimming took 6 bases from V and 4 from J, leaving 12 bases between them. Germline lookup yields CDR1 SNHLY and CDR2 FYNNEI. The chain recombines TRBV2 with TRBJ1-2; tentative D call: TRBD1 (6 bases). The sequence was collected from an adult in good health. The sequences come from peripheral blood, collected on day 0 of AZD1222 vaccination. The CDR3 here is CASRPGAGYGYTF. The CDR3 DNA reads TGTGCCAGCAGACCGGGGGCGGGCTATGGCTACACCTTC.